Shown below are 21 T cell receptor beta chains from a single sample sequenced in a study of identical twins. TCRdb fed the 5' RACE reads into MiXCR, producing one record per CDR3 protein. The sample records 750,000 to 950,000 distinct CDR3 sequences, 9% to 15% being singletons. This sample was shared with a second study, whose subject was yellow fever vaccine responses in identical twins.

Input material: PBMCs. All receptors derive from a woman aged 18-30 years in good health.

V usage is TRBV7-9 and J usage is TRBJ2-5; D assignment may be TRBD1 or TRBD2 (5 bases each). V lost 3 bases and J 2 bases, leaving 13 bases between the germline ends. The CDR3 length is 15 residues. Per germline, CDR1 SEHNR and CDR2 FQNEAQ (reference sequence). The CDR3 here is CASSFSVGAQETQYF. The CDR3 DNA reads TGTGCCAGCAGCTTTAGTGTCGGGGCGCAAGAGACCCAGTACTTC.

This clonotype was detected ten times or more. This sequence joins TRBV25-1 and TRBJ1-2; D might be TRBD1 (6 bases). V gave up 6 bases and J gave up 8 bases, with 22 bases separating them. Germline V lookup: CDR1 MGHDK, CDR2 SYGVNS. The CDR3 extends over 15 amino acids. In DNA, the CDR3 is TGTGCCAGCAGAGACGCCACGGGGGGGGCGTCGGGCTACACCTTC. Residues: CASRDATGGASGYTF.

This sequence joins TRBV12-3 or TRBV12-4 and TRBJ1-5; D not resolved. Trimming removed 6 bases at V and 0 bases at J, with 18 bases between. This CDR3 contains 17 residues. CDR3 sequence (DNA): TGTGCCAGCAGCTCCCGTCGGCTGACATATAGCAATCAGCCCCAGCATTTT. Amino acid sequence: CASSSRRLTYSNQPQHF.

In this sample, this clonotype turned up a few times. J is TRBJ2-7 and V is TRBV5-6, with D unclear. This CDR3 spans 14 amino acids. The V and J ends lost 0 bases and 3 bases respectively, with 10 bases between them. Germline CDR1 reads SGHDT; CDR2 reads YYEEEE. For the CDR3, the DNA is TGTGCCAGCAGCTTGGTCCCAACCCTCTACGAGCAGTACTTC. This gives the protein CASSLVPTLYEQYF.

The chain recombines TRBV28 with TRBJ2-1, with TRBD2 identical over 10 bases. Unmatched junction bases numbered 6, after V lost 6 bases and J lost 4 bases. The CDR3 runs 15 residues. The germline V gene encodes CDR1 MDHEN and CDR2 SYDVKM. CDR3 nucleotides: TGTGCCAGCAGCCCTAGCGGGGGACAGTACAATGAGCAGTTCTTC. Residues: CASSPSGGQYNEQFF.

The V gene is TRBV6-2 or TRBV6-3, the J gene TRBJ2-7, with D unresolved. Deletions cut 10 bases from V and 0 bases from J, with 16 bases between. Germline V gives CDR1 MNHEY, CDR2 SVGEGT. The CDR3 runs 14 residues. CDR3 coding DNA: TGTGCCACCCGGGCGGCGGTTGGCTCCTACGAGCAGTACTTC. Encoded protein: CATRAAVGSYEQYF.

This clonotype has a handful of counts. The CDR3 DNA follows: TGTGCCAGCAGTATCCTCGGTGGGGGTGAGCAGTTCTTC. It translates to CASSILGGGEQFF. V and J are TRBV12-3 or TRBV12-4 and TRBJ2-1; D possibly matches TRBD1 or TRBD2 (5 bases each). CDR3 length: 13 residues. V lost 5 bases, J lost 9 bases, and 14 bases lay in between.

This chain joins TRBV12-3 or TRBV12-4 and TRBJ1-6; no reliable D call. Between the trimmed V and J ends, which lost 5 bases and 7 bases, there was a span of 12 bases. The CDR3 consists of 14 residues. This CDR3 reads CASSLLTNNSPLHF. In nucleotides, the CDR3 is TGTGCCAGCAGTCTACTTACGAACAATTCACCCCTCCACTTT.

In this sample, this clonotype turned up a few times. The chain recombines TRBV12-3 or TRBV12-4 with TRBJ2-4; 7 bases are a match to TRBD2. The V segment lost 7 bases and the J segment 6 bases; nucleotides outside the gene matches: 9. The CDR3 has 14 amino acids. The DNA of the CDR3 is TGTGCCAGCACCTTGGGAGGGCTCAGAAACATTCAGTACTTC. Its translation is CASTLGGLRNIQYF.

This clonotype has only a few counts. V gene TRBV18 combines with J gene TRBJ1-2; 8 nucleotides align to TRBD1. Trimming removed 3 bases from V and 6 bases from J; junction bases left unmatched: 3. Per the germline V gene, CDR1 is KGHSH and CDR2 is LQKENI. This CDR3 comprises 13 residues. CDR3: CASSPWTGNGYTF. In DNA, the CDR3 is TGTGCCAGCTCACCGTGGACAGGGAATGGCTACACCTTC.

V and J are TRBV7-2 and TRBJ2-2, with TRBD2 as a possible D gene (7 bases). Germline V gene lookup returns CDR1 SGHTA and CDR2 FQGNSA. V lost 5 bases, J lost 9 bases, and 19 bases lay in between. CDR3 length: 15 amino acids. The CDR3: CASSKLRGPKWELFF. CDR3 coding DNA: TGTGCCAGCAGCAAGTTGCGGGGGCCGAAGTGGGAGCTGTTTTTT.

This clonotype was seen a few times. The chain uses TRBV29-1 and TRBJ2-5; maybe TRBD2 (5 bases). V was trimmed by 8 bases and J by 5 bases, leaving 6 bases between them. The CDR3 runs 9 residues. The germline gives CDR1 SQVTM, CDR2 ANQGSEA. CDR3 protein: CSTGETQYF. DNA of the CDR3: TGCAGCACGGGGGAGACCCAGTACTTC.

This clonotype showed up many times. The chain joins TRBV5-1 to TRBJ2-7, with D maybe TRBD1 (5 bases). CDR3 length: 12 amino acids. The germline V gene encodes CDR1 SGHRS and CDR2 YFSETQ. V was cut by 2 bases and J by 2 bases, with 5 bases left in between. The CDR3 region is CASSLQAYEQYF. The CDR3 coding sequence is TGCGCCAGCAGCTTACAGGCCTACGAGCAGTACTTC.

V gene TRBV18 combines with J gene TRBJ1-6, with 11 bases identical to TRBD1. The CDR3 is made up of 15 amino acids. V lost 3 bases to trimming and J lost 7 bases; unmatched junction nucleotides: 2. CDR1 is KGHSH and CDR2 is LQKENI in the germline V gene. The CDR3 sequence: CASSPGQGENSPLHF. The CDR3 coding sequence is TGTGCCAGCTCACCGGGACAGGGGGAAAATTCACCCCTCCACTTT.

This clonotype appeared a few times. V gene TRBV20-1 combines with J gene TRBJ2-1, with 11 bases aligning to TRBD2. The CDR3 sequence is 16 residues long. J gave up 3 bases and V 1 base, and 5 bases lay outside the gene matches. Germline-derived CDR1 and CDR2 are DFQATT and SNEGSKA (reference sequence). The CDR3 nucleotides read TGCAGTGCTAGAGCTAGCGGGGGGCCTAGCTACAATGAGCAGTTCTTC. Its protein product is CSARASGGPSYNEQFF.

This clonotype showed up just a few times. The chain uses TRBV4-2 and TRBJ2-7; 14 nucleotides match TRBD2. The germline CDR1 and CDR2 sequences are LGHNA and YNFKEQ. V gave up 2 bases and J gave up 12 bases; unmatched junction bases: 9. The CDR3 covers 15 residues. DNA of the CDR3: TGTGCCAGCAGCCAATCCGGGACTAGCGGGAGCGGGCCGTACTTC. Translated, it gives CASSQSGTSGSGPYF.

This chain uses TRBV6-1 with TRBJ2-7, with TRBD2 matching 8 bases. This CDR3 comprises 15 residues. Germline CDR1 and CDR2: MNHNS and SASEGT. Losses at the gene ends were 6 bases for V and 6 bases for J; bases not matched to a gene: 13. This CDR3 reads CASSASGTSLGEQYV. As DNA, the CDR3 is TGTGCCAGCAGCGCCTCCGGGACTAGTTTGGGCGAGCAGTACGTC.

At least ten counts were recorded for this clonotype. V gene TRBV29-1 combines with J gene TRBJ1-2; the D is unclear. Germline CDR1 and CDR2: SQVTM and ANQGSEA. The V end was cut by 4 bases, the J end by 6 bases, with 9 bases between. This CDR3 has 11 residues. The CDR3 DNA follows: TGCAGCGTTGTCCCCACTCATGGCTACACCTTC. Its translation is CSVVPTHGYTF.

This clonotype has more than one count but fewer than ten. The rearrangement links TRBV5-4 to TRBJ2-2; D is possibly TRBD2 (6 bases). Trimming stripped 5 bases from V and 6 bases from J, with 14 bases between. This CDR3 has 14 residues. Germline V lookup: CDR1 SGHNT, CDR2 YYREEE (reference sequence). For the CDR3, the DNA is TGTGCCAGCAGTAGAACGGGGGACGCCGGGGAGCTGTTTTTT. Encoded protein: CASSRTGDAGELFF.

The chain combines TRBV12-3 or TRBV12-4 with TRBJ2-3; no clear D. V was pared by 5 bases and J by 2 bases, with 11 bases between. The CDR3 runs to 14 residues. Here the CDR3 DNA reads TGTGCCAGCAGTCCCCGACGGGCCACAGATACGCAGTATTTT. Translating gives CASSPRRATDTQYF.

The chain couples TRBV2 to TRBJ2-1; either TRBD1 or TRBD2 may fit D (5 bases each). Germline lookup yields CDR1 SNHLY and CDR2 FYNNEI. Trimming left V 7 bases short and J 9 bases short, with 16 bases between. This CDR3 contains 13 residues. Here the CDR3 reads CASIGTGGSEQFF. The CDR3 DNA reads TGTGCCAGCATCGGGACGGGCGGATCTGAGCAGTTCTTC. The full variable domain, rest sourced from reference TRBV2 and TRBJ2-1, is EPEVTQTPSHQVTQMGQEVILRCVPISNHLYFYWYRQILGQKVEFLVSFYNNEISEKSEIFDDQFSVERPDGSNFTLKIRSTKLEDSAMYFCASIGTGGSEQFFGPGTRLTVL.